These 9 T cell receptor beta chains were sequenced from one sample in a study of PD-L1 blockade in urothelial cancer. Measured with immunoSEQ multiplex PCR; TCRdb has only the in-frame clones, and not every one. Altogether 35,000 to 40,000 clones are present, just over 35% being singletons, with the ten largest covering 8.5% to 10%. The sequenced sample was tumor tissue, obtained before atezolizumab (anti-PD-L1) treatment. These receptors came from a man aged 60-69 years with urothelial cancer.

This clone turned up a few times. The chain is built from TRBV30 and TRBJ1-2; maybe TRBD1 (5 bases). The germline gives CDR1 GTSNPN, CDR2 SVGIG (reference sequence). Trimming left V 5 bases short and J 7 bases short, with 11 bases between. This CDR3 is 11 amino acids long. CDR3 sequence reads: CAWSLGGGYTF. The CDR3 nucleotides are TGTGCCTGGTCCCTCGGGGGTGGCTACACCTTC.

This clone has just one count. This chain joins TRBV19 and TRBJ1-1; 11 bases match TRBD1. There are 15 residues in the CDR3. V was pared by 3 bases and J by 4 bases, with 4 bases of the junction left unmatched. The germline CDR1 and CDR2 sequences are LNHDA and SQIVND (reference sequence). The CDR3 here is CASSIPGTGGTEAFF. CDR3 DNA sequence: TGTGCCAGTAGTATCCCAGGGACAGGGGGCACTGAAGCTTTCTTT.

Only a few counts were recorded for this clone. The genes are TRBV6-7 and TRBJ2-5; 7 bases align to TRBD1. TRBV6-7 is an ORF; its function is uncertain. V lost 5 bases and J lost 2; bases outside the gene matches: 5. This CDR3 is built from 14 residues. This CDR3 is CASSITTGQETQYF. The CDR3 DNA follows: TGTGCCAGCAGTATAACGACAGGGCAAGAGACCCAGTACTTC.

This clone appeared a few times. This rearrangement joins TRBV2 to TRBJ2-2; 9 bases align to TRBD1. With 8 bases clipped from V and 3 bases from J, the junction kept 7 bases outside the gene matches. The CDR3 has 15 residues. Germline CDR1 SNHLY, CDR2 FYNNEI. The CDR3 here is CASDLWTGDTGELFF. The CDR3 DNA reads TGTGCCAGCGATCTTTGGACAGGGGACACCGGGGAGCTGTTTTTT.

The chain carries TRBV9 and TRBJ1-5; tentatively, D is TRBD1 (6 bases). This CDR3 has 15 residues. CDR1 is SGDLS, CDR2 YYNGEE, per germline. The ends were cut back, 0 bases at V and 11 bases at J, with 18 bases in the middle. The CDR3 spells CASSVGRDNWGAQHF. As DNA, the CDR3 is TGTGCCAGCAGCGTAGGACGGGACAACTGGGGGGCCCAGCATTTT.

The gene calls are TRBV30 and TRBJ2-2, with 9 nucleotides matching TRBD1. This CDR3 contains 15 residues. Germline CDR1 reads GTSNPN; CDR2 reads SVGIG (reference sequence). The trim removed 3 bases at V and 0 bases at J, leaving 2 bases unmatched. Here the CDR3 DNA reads TGTGCCTGGAGCACAGGGGGCACGAACACCGGGGAGCTGTTTTTT. Translation gives CAWSTGGTNTGELFF.

This clone was detected a few times. This chain joins TRBV11-3 and TRBJ2-5, with D tentatively TRBD2 (6 bases). This CDR3 has 15 residues. Germline values: CDR1 SGHNT, CDR2 YENEEA. V shed 2 bases and J shed 5 bases, with 15 bases lying between them. CDR3 loop: CASSLLLKGGETQYF. In nucleotides, the CDR3 is TGTGCCAGCAGCTTACTCCTAAAGGGAGGTGAGACCCAGTACTTC.

This clone was detected only a few times. The V gene is TRBV6-8, the J gene TRBJ2-1; D gene unclear. The germline CDR1 and CDR2 sequences are MNHGY and SAAAGT. There are 12 residues in the CDR3. Trimming took off 5 bases at V and 8 bases at J, with 10 bases between the two ends. CDR3 bases: TGTGCCAGCAGTCCCCTGAGATATGAGCAGTTCTTC. This codes for CASSPLRYEQFF.

In the case of this clone: At one boundary the junction diverges from the germline segment, which might be a read error. The V call is TRBV6-8, the J call TRBJ2-1; possible D gene TRBD2, 6 bases. The CDR3 totals 15 residues. Germline V CDR1 and CDR2: MNHGY, SAAAGT. In nucleotides, the CDR3 is TGTGCCAGCACTTACGCCCTAGGCGGGGCGTCTGAGCAGTTCTTC. It is translated as CASTYALGGASEQFF.